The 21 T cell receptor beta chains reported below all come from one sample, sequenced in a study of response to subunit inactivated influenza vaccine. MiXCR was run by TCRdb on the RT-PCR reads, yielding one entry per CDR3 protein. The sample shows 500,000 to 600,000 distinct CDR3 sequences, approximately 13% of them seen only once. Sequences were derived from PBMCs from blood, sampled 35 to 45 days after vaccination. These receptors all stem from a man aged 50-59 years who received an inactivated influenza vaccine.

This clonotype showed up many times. CDR3 nucleotides: TGTGCCAGCAGCTTACAGGGCTACTATGGCTACACCTTC. It encodes CASSLQGYYGYTF. This chain joins TRBV5-6 and TRBJ1-2; a weak D match, TRBD1 (6 bases). The CDR3 is 13 residues long. From germline, CDR1 is SGHDT and CDR2 YYEEEE. V lost 2 bases, J lost 3 bases, and 8 bases lay in between.

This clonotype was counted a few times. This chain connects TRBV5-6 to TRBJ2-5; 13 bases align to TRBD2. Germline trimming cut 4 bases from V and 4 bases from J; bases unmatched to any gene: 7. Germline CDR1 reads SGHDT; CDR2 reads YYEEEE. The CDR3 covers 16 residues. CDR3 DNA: TGTGCCAGCAGCACGGGACTAGCGGGAAGTAGAGAGACCCAGTACTTC. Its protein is CASSTGLAGSRETQYF.

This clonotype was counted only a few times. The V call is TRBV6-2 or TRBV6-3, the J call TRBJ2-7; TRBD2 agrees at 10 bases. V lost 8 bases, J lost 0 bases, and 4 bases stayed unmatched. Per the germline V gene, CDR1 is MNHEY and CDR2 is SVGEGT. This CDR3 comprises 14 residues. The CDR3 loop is CASFGTSDSYEQYF. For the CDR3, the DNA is TGTGCCAGCTTCGGGACTAGCGACTCCTACGAGCAGTACTTC.

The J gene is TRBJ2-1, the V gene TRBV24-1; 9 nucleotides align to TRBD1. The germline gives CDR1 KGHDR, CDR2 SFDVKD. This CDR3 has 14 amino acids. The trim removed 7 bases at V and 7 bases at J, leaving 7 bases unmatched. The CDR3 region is CATREKTGGNEQFF. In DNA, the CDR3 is TGTGCCACCAGGGAGAAGACAGGGGGGAATGAGCAGTTCTTC.

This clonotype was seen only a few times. CDR3 sequence (DNA): TGCAGTGCTAGAGATTTCCCAAGTGGCTACACCTTC. Translation: CSARDFPSGYTF. The chain carries TRBV20-1 and TRBJ1-2; no clear D gene. The CDR3 contains 12 residues. The germline V and J ends were trimmed by 0 bases and 7 bases, with 9 bases remaining between them. Germline assignment: CDR1 DFQATT and CDR2 SNEGSKA (reference sequence).

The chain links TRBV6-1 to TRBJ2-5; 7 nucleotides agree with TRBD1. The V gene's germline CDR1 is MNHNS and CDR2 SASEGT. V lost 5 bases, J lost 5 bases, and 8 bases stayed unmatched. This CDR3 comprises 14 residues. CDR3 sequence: CASSPDRVYETQYF. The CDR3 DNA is TGTGCCAGCAGTCCCGACAGGGTTTACGAGACCCAGTACTTC.

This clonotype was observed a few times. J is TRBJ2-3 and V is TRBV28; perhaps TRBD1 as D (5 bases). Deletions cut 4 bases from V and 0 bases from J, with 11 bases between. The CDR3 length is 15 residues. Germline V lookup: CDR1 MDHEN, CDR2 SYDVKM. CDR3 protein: CASSSQTVSTDTQYF. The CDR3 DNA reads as TGTGCCAGCAGTTCCCAGACAGTTAGCACAGATACGCAGTATTTT.

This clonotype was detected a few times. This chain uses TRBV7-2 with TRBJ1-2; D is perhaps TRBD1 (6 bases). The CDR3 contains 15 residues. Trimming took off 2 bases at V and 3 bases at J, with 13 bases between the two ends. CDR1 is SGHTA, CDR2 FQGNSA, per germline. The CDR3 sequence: CASSLSGGADYGYTF. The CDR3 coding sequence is TGTGCCAGCAGCTTATCCGGGGGCGCGGACTATGGCTACACCTTC. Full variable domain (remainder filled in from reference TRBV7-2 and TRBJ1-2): GAGVSQSPSNKVTEKGKDVELRCDPISGHTALYWYRQSLGQGLEFLIYFQGNSAPDKSGLPSDRFSAERTGGSVSTLTIQRTQQEDSAVYLCASSLSGGADYGYTFGSGTRLTVV.

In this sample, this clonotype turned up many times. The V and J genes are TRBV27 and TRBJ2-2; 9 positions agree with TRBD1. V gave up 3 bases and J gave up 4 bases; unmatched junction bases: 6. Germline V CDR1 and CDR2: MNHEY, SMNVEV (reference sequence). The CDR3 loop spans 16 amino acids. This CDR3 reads CASSLSGQGVTGELFF. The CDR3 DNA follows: TGTGCCAGCAGTTTGTCGGGACAGGGAGTCACCGGGGAGCTGTTTTTT.

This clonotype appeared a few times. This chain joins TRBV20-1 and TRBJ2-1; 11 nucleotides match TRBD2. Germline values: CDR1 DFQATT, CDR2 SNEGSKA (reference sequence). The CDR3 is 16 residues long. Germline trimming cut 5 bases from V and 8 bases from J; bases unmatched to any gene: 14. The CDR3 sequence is CSAPRRVAGGPYEQFF. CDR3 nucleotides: TGCAGTGCTCCCCGGAGGGTAGCGGGAGGGCCATATGAGCAGTTCTTC.

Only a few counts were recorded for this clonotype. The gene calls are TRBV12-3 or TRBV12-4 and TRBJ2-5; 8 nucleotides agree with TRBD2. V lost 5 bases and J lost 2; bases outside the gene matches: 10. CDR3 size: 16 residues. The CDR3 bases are TGTGCCAGCAGTCTGGCCGGGAGGGCCCAGCAAGAGACCCAGTACTTC. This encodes CASSLAGRAQQETQYF.

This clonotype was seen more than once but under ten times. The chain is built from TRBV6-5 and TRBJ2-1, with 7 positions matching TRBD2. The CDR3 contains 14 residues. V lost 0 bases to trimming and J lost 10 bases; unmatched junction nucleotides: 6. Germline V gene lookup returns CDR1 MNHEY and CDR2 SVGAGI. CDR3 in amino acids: CASSYSGGTGEQFF. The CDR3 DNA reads TGTGCCAGCAGTTACTCGGGGGGGACGGGGGAGCAGTTCTTC.

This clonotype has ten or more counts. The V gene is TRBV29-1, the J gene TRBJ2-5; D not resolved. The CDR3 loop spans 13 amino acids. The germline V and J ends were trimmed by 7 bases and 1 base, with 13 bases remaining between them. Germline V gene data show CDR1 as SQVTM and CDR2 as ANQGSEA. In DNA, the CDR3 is TGCAGCGGCAGGCCCGGTTCCCAAGAGACCCAGTACTTC. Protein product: CSGRPGSQETQYF.

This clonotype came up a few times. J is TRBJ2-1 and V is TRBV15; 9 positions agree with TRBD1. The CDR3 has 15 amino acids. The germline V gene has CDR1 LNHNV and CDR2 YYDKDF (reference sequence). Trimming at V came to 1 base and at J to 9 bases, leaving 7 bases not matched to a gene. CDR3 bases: TGTGCCACCAGCAGAGGGGGACAGGGTGTCGGTGAGCAGTTCTTC. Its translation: CATSRGGQGVGEQFF.

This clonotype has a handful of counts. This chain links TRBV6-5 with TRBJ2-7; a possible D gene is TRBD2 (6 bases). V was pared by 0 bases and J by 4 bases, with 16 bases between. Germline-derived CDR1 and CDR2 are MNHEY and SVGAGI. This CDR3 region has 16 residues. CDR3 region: CASSYSSGGAKYEQYF. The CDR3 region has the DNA TGTGCCAGCAGTTACTCGAGTGGAGGGGCGAAGTACGAGCAGTACTTC.

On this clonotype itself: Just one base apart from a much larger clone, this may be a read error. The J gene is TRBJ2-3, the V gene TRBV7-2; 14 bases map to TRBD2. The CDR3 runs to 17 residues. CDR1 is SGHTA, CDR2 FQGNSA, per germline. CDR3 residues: CSSSPSMTSGGADTQYF. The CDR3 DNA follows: TGTTCCAGCAGCCCATCGATGACTAGCGGGGGGGCAGATACGCAGTATTTT.

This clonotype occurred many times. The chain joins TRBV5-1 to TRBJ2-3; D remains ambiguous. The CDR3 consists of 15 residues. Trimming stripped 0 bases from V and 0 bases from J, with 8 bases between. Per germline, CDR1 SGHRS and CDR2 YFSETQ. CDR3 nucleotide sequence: TGCGCCAGCAGCTTGGCGGAATGGAGCACAGATACGCAGTATTTT. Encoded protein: CASSLAEWSTDTQYF. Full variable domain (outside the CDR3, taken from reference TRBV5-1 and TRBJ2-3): KAGVTQTPRYLIKTRGQQVTLSCSPISGHRSVSWYQQTPGQGLQFLFEYFSETQRNKGNFPGRFSGRQFSNSRSEMNVSTLELGDSALYLCASSLAEWSTDTQYFGPGTRLTVL.

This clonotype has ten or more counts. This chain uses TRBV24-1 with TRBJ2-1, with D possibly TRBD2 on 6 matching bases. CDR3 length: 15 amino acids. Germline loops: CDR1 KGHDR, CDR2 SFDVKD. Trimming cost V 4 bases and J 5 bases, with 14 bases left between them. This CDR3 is CATSDRGAGNNEQFF. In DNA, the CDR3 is TGTGCCACCAGTGACCGTGGGGCGGGGAACAATGAGCAGTTCTTC.

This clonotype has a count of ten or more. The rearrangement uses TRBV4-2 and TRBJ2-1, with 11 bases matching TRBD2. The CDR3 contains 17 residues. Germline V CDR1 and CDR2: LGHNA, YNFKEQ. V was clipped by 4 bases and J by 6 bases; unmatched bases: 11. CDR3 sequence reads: CASSPTTSGVIGNEQFF. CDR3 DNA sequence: TGTGCCAGCAGCCCTACGACTAGCGGGGTTATAGGCAATGAGCAGTTCTTC.

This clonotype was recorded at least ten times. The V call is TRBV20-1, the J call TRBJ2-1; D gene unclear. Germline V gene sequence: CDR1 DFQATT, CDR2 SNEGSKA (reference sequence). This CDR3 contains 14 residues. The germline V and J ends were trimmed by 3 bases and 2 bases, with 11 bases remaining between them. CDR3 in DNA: TGCAGTGCTAGTGGCACGGAAGCCTACAATGAGCAGTTCTTC. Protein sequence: CSASGTEAYNEQFF.

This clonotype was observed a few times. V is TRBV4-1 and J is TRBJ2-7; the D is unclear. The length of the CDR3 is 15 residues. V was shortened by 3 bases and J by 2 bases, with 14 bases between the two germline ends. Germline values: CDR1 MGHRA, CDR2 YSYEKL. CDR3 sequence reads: CASSHQSTDPYEQYF. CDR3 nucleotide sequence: TGCGCCAGCAGCCACCAATCAACCGACCCCTACGAGCAGTACTTC.